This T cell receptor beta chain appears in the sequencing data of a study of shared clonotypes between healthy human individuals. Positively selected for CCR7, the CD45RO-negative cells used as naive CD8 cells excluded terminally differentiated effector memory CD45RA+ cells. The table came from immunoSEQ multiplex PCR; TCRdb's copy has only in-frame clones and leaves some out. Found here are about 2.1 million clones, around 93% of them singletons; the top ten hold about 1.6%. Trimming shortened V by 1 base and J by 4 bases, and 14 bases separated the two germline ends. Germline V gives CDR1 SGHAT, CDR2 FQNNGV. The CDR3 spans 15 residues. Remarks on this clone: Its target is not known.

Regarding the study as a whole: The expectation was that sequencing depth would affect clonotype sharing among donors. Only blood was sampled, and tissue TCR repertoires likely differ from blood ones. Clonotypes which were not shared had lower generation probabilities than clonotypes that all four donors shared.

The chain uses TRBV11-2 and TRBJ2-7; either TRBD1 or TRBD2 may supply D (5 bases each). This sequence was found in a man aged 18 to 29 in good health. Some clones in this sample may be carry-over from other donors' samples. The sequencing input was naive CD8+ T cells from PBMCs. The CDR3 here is CASSLGDGTVYEQYF. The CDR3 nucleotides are TGTGCCAGCAGCTTAGGGGACGGTACGGTTTACGAGCAGTACTTC.